Below, 31 T cell receptor beta chains from the same sample are listed, as sequenced in a study of molecular identifiers for immune sequencing clone quantification. Each CDR3 protein is one row after TCRdb ran MiXCR on the PCR reads. Of around 470,000 distinct CDR3 sequences listed, roughly a fifth were seen once; the top ten hold approximately 0.84%. Sequenced sample: naive CD8+ T cells from blood, with Jurkat cell RNA spiked in. Documented subset: FACS-sorted CD8+CD4-CCR7+CD45RA+ naive T cells. These receptors all stem from a human donor in good health. Some libraries in this study had Jurkat cell RNA spiked in.

This clonotype was counted only a few times. V is TRBV20-1 and J is TRBJ2-7; D is possibly TRBD1 (9 bases). Trimming cost V 0 bases and J 9 bases, with 27 bases left between them. The CDR3 contains 17 residues. In germline, CDR1 is DFQATT, CDR2 SNEGSKA (reference sequence). The CDR3 loop is CSARDPGGTGRWEGQYF. The CDR3 region has the DNA TGCAGTGCTAGAGATCCGGGGGGGACAGGGAGGTGGGAGGGGCAGTACTTC.

Regarding this clonotype: Its ends do not fully match the called genes, so a read error is possible. This chain joins TRBV18 and TRBJ1-1; 12 bases align to TRBD1. This CDR3 is built from 17 residues. Looked up from germline, CDR1 is KGHSH and CDR2 is LQKENI. CDR3 amino acids: CASSPPGTGGVLAEALF. As DNA, the CDR3 is TGTGCCAGCTCACCCCCCGGGACAGGGGGCGTTTTAGCTGAAGCTCTCTTT.

This rearrangement joins TRBV6-2 or TRBV6-3 to TRBJ2-1, with D perhaps TRBD2 (5 bases). CDR1 is MNHEY and CDR2 is SVGEGT in the germline V gene. V was shortened by 7 bases and J by 5 bases, with 15 bases between the two germline ends. This CDR3 region has 14 residues. CDR3 coding DNA: TGTGCCAGCAAAGCGAACGGGGTGAACAATGAGCAGTTCTTC. Translating gives CASKANGVNNEQFF.

This clonotype has a handful of counts. The V gene is TRBV20-1, the J gene TRBJ2-1, with a tentative D call TRBD1 (5 bases). The CDR3 contains 14 residues. Trimming pared 2 bases from V and 3 bases from J, leaving 11 bases between. The V gene's germline CDR1 is DFQATT and CDR2 SNEGSKA (reference sequence). The CDR3 DNA follows: TGCAGTGCTAGAACTATCGACAGCTACAATGAGCAGTTCTTC. This codes for CSARTIDSYNEQFF.

The V and J genes are TRBV6-2 or TRBV6-3 and TRBJ2-3; perhaps TRBD1 as D (6 bases). Trimming stripped 2 bases from V and 3 bases from J, with 9 bases between. The length of the CDR3 is 14 residues. In germline, CDR1 is MNHEY, CDR2 SVGEGT. CDR3 DNA: TGTGCCAGCAGTTACCAACAGGGTACAGATACGCAGTATTTT. Protein product: CASSYQQGTDTQYF.

In its sample, this clonotype was seen many times. The V and J genes are TRBV27 and TRBJ2-7; 10 nucleotides align to TRBD2. After removal of 5 bases from V and 2 bases from J, the junction contained 0 bases not matched to a gene. CDR3 length equals 13 residues. CDR1 is MNHEY and CDR2 is SMNVEV in the germline V gene (reference sequence). The CDR3 sequence is CASSTSGAYEQYF. The CDR3 DNA is TGTGCCAGCAGTACTAGCGGGGCCTACGAGCAGTACTTC.

This clonotype was recorded at least ten times. The rearrangement joins TRBV5-6 to TRBJ1-2; TRBD1 matches 7 bases. Germline V gene sequence: CDR1 SGHDT, CDR2 YYEEEE. The CDR3 has 13 amino acids. V shed 3 bases, J shed 4 bases, and the junction held 3 bases outside the gene matches. The CDR3 region is CASSSRDSYGYTF. CDR3 nucleotide sequence: TGTGCCAGCAGCTCCCGGGACAGCTATGGCTACACCTTC.

This clonotype appeared many times. Mismatch with germline at one junction end may stem from a read error. This chain joins TRBV5-1 and TRBJ2-2, with TRBD2 matching 7 bases. CDR3 size: 13 residues. Per the germline V gene, CDR1 is SGHRS and CDR2 is YFSETQ. CDR3 sequence (DNA): TGTGCCAGCAGTTTGGGAGGGGCCGGGGAGCTGTTTTTT. It is translated as CASSLGGAGELFF.

The rearrangement joins TRBV19 to TRBJ2-5; 9 bases are shared with TRBD1. The V segment lost 4 bases and the J segment 0 bases; nucleotides outside the gene matches: 6. CDR3 length: 16 amino acids. The germline V gene has CDR1 LNHDA and CDR2 SQIVND (reference sequence). The CDR3 spells CASSNWDREYQETQYF. The CDR3 DNA reads as TGTGCCAGTAGTAATTGGGACAGGGAGTACCAAGAGACCCAGTACTTC. The entire variable domain, with the rest obtained from reference TRBV19 and TRBJ2-5, is as follows: DGGITQSPKYLFRKEGQNVTLSCEQNLNHDAMYWYRQDPGQGLRLIYYSQIVNDFQKGDIAEGYSVSREKKESFPLTVTSAQKNPTAFYLCASSNWDREYQETQYFGPGTRLLVL.

A remark on this clonotype: Just one base apart from a much larger clone, this may be a read error. The gene calls are TRBV11-2 and TRBJ2-5; TRBD1 agrees at 7 bases. The germline V gene has CDR1 SGHAT and CDR2 FQNNGV. V lost 7 bases, J lost 2 bases, and 13 bases stayed unmatched. There are 16 residues in the CDR3. The CDR3 reads CASMDEGAMPQETQYF. CDR3 DNA: TGTGCCAGCATGGATGAGGGGGCGATGCCACAAGAGACCCAGTACTTC.

The chain carries TRBV30 and TRBJ2-1; D is undetermined. The length of the CDR3 is 13 residues. CDR1 GTSNPN and CDR2 SVGIG come from the germline V gene (reference sequence). The V and J ends lost 3 bases and 7 bases respectively, with 13 bases between them. The CDR3 DNA reads TGTGCCTGGAGCAAGGTGGCCCCGAATGAGCAGTTCTTC. Protein sequence: CAWSKVAPNEQFF.

This clonotype came up many times. The chain employs TRBV14 and TRBJ1-1; 7 bases match TRBD1. The ends lost 4 bases at V and 3 bases at J; junction bases unmatched: 8. Per germline, CDR1 SGHDN and CDR2 FVKESK. CDR3 length equals 15 residues. CDR3 nucleotide sequence: TGTGCCAGCAGCCTTGGGACAGACCAAGACACTGAAGCTTTCTTT. Protein product: CASSLGTDQDTEAFF.

The rearrangement joins TRBV6-1 to TRBJ2-2; no reliable D call. This CDR3 contains 16 residues. V was clipped by 3 bases and J by 0 bases, with 11 bases between them. Germline assignment: CDR1 MNHNS and CDR2 SASEGT. CDR3 amino acids: CASSELRNANTGELFF. Here the CDR3 DNA reads TGTGCCAGCAGTGAGTTAAGGAACGCGAACACCGGGGAGCTGTTTTTT.

This chain uses TRBV4-3 with TRBJ2-1; 14 bases fit TRBD2. CDR1 is LGHNA and CDR2 is YSLEER in the germline V gene. The length of the CDR3 is 14 residues. V shed 10 bases, J shed 8 bases, and the junction held 7 bases outside the gene matches. For the CDR3, the DNA is TGCGCCACCTCGACTAGCGGGGGGGCGTATGAGCAGTTCTTC. Protein sequence: CATSTSGGAYEQFF.

In its sample, this clonotype was seen many times. The chain uses TRBV6-2 or TRBV6-3 and TRBJ2-5; 7 bases are a match to TRBD2. Germline CDR1 reads MNHEY; CDR2 reads SVGEGT. The ends lost 6 bases at V and 8 bases at J; junction bases unmatched: 12. The CDR3 sequence is 14 residues long. CDR3 residues: CASSAVLGGSTQYF. CDR3 sequence (DNA): TGTGCCAGCAGCGCGGTCCTTGGCGGGAGTACCCAGTACTTC.

The V and J genes are TRBV10-3 and TRBJ2-3; the D gene could be TRBD1 or TRBD2 (5 bases each). This CDR3 has 13 residues. Germline V lookup: CDR1 ENHRY, CDR2 SYGVKD. The V and J ends lost 2 bases and 5 bases respectively, with 8 bases between them. The CDR3 region is CAISEGGGDTQYF. CDR3 coding DNA: TGTGCCATCAGTGAGGGTGGGGGAGATACGCAGTATTTT.

This clonotype was observed a handful of times. The V call is TRBV7-9, the J call TRBJ2-7, with D unclear. Between the trimmed V and J ends, which lost 3 bases and 5 bases, there was a span of 14 bases. The V gene's germline CDR1 is SEHNR and CDR2 FQNEAQ (reference sequence). CDR3 length: 14 amino acids. As DNA, the CDR3 is TGTGCCAGCAGCTTCTTGCTAGGGTCGGACGAGCAGTACTTC. It codes for CASSFLLGSDEQYF.

There are many counts of this clonotype. V usage is TRBV6-5 and J usage is TRBJ2-2; the D gene is possibly TRBD1 (6 bases). CDR3 length: 15 amino acids. The ends were cut back, 2 bases at V and 4 bases at J, with 11 bases in the middle. Germline V gene sequence: CDR1 MNHEY, CDR2 SVGAGI. The CDR3 nucleotides read TGTGCCAGCAGTTACGGGGGCGTGGGCACCGGGGAGCTGTTTTTT. Its protein product is CASSYGGVGTGELFF.

This clonotype has just a few counts. The chain recombines TRBV7-9 with TRBJ2-5, with TRBD2 as a possible D gene (5 bases). Germline CDR1 reads SEHNR; CDR2 reads FQNEAQ (reference sequence). This CDR3 spans 14 amino acids. V shed 3 bases and J shed 4 bases, with 12 bases lying between them. The CDR3 DNA reads TGTGCCAGCAGCTTCAGAGGGTCGGTAGAGACCCAGTACTTC. Translation: CASSFRGSVETQYF.

As concerns this clonotype: Its ends do not fully match the called genes, so a read error is possible. The chain has TRBV12-3 or TRBV12-4 and TRBJ2-1; no definite D call. The CDR3 runs 16 residues. DNA for the CDR3: TGTGCCAGCAGTCAACAGTCCTTCCTCGCCTACAATGGGCAGTTCTTC. As protein: CASSQQSFLAYNGQFF.

This clonotype was counted between two and nine times. A read error may account for a junction end that differs from germline. The rearrangement joins TRBV7-7 to TRBJ2-5, with D maybe TRBD2 (5 bases). Germline-derived CDR1 and CDR2 are SSHAT and FNYEAQ (reference sequence). The CDR3 contains 12 residues. In DNA, the CDR3 is TGTGCTAGCAGCTCGGGGTTGGAGACCCAGTACTTC. Amino acid sequence: CASSSGLETQYF. The variable domain in full, completed from reference TRBV7-7 and TRBJ2-5, reads GAGVSQSPRYKVTKRGQDVTLRCDPISSHATLYWYQQALGQGPEFLTYFNYEAQPDKSGLPSDRFSAERPEGSISTLTIQRTEQRDSAMYRCASSSGLETQYFGPGTRLLVL.

The J gene is TRBJ2-3, the V gene TRBV6-2 or TRBV6-3; the D call may be TRBD1 or TRBD2 (6 bases each). V was trimmed by 5 bases and J by 5 bases, leaving 20 bases between them. This CDR3 comprises 16 residues. CDR1 and CDR2 (germline): MNHEY, SVGEGT. The CDR3 loop is CASSTLRGALQDTQYF. DNA of the CDR3: TGTGCCAGCAGTACCCTAAGGGGGGCCCTCCAAGATACGCAGTATTTT.

This clonotype appeared many times. The chain links TRBV5-5 to TRBJ2-7; the D is unclear. The germline gives CDR1 SGHKS, CDR2 YYEKEE (reference sequence). V dropped 4 bases and J dropped 0 bases, with 14 bases sitting between them. This CDR3 comprises 15 residues. The CDR3 sequence is CASSQTPSPSYEQYF. CDR3 coding DNA: TGTGCCAGCAGCCAGACCCCTTCCCCCTCCTACGAGCAGTACTTC.

In its sample, this clonotype was seen a few times. The genes are TRBV5-6 and TRBJ1-1; D uncertain. The germline V gene encodes CDR1 SGHDT and CDR2 YYEEEE. The CDR3 has 14 amino acids. V lost 5 bases to trimming and J lost 3 bases, with 14 bases between them. CDR3 bases: TGTGCCAGCAGGGATTGGACGGTCCACACTGAAGCTTTCTTT. The encoded protein is CASRDWTVHTEAFF.

This clonotype was detected many times. The chain has TRBV7-9 and TRBJ2-7; D gene ambiguous. This CDR3 comprises 13 residues. Germline assignment: CDR1 SEHNR and CDR2 FQNEAQ (reference sequence). V was clipped by 4 bases and J by 2 bases, with 9 bases between them. CDR3 protein: CASSSGPTYEQYF. The CDR3 nucleotides are TGTGCCAGCAGCTCCGGGCCCACCTACGAGCAGTACTTC.

This clonotype has just a few counts. The chain carries TRBV11-2 and TRBJ2-1, with D perhaps assigned TRBD1 or TRBD2 (6 bases each). Trimming took off 5 bases at V and 6 bases at J, with 17 bases between the two ends. CDR1 is SGHAT, CDR2 FQNNGV, per germline. There are 15 residues in the CDR3. The CDR3 bases are TGTGCCAGCAGCCCTGGAGGGGGAGTCCGCAATGAGCAGTTCTTC. Its translation is CASSPGGGVRNEQFF.

In regard to this clonotype: This may arise from a read error, as a much more abundant clone is one base away. V and J are TRBV12-5 and TRBJ1-4; D gene unclear. Looked up from germline, CDR1 is LGHNT and CDR2 is FRNRAP. CDR3 length equals 14 residues. The CDR3 region has the DNA TGTGCTAGTGGTTTGGGGGTGACGTTTGAAAAACCGTTTTTT. It is translated as CASGLGVTFEKPFF.

This clonotype was picked up many times. The rearrangement joins TRBV4-3 to TRBJ2-1; TRBD1 is a possible D gene (6 bases). Germline lookup yields CDR1 LGHNA and CDR2 YSLEER. The V and J ends lost 4 bases and 0 bases respectively, with 16 bases between them. The CDR3 is made up of 17 amino acids. The CDR3 protein is CASSPLPTGSSYNEQFF. DNA for the CDR3: TGCGCCAGCAGCCCCCTTCCGACAGGTAGCTCCTACAATGAGCAGTTCTTC.

This sequence joins TRBV19 and TRBJ2-3; D is uncertain. The germline CDR1 and CDR2 sequences are LNHDA and SQIVND (reference sequence). This CDR3 comprises 16 residues. V gave up 6 bases and J gave up 2 bases, with 18 bases separating them. The CDR3 spells CASSTRSVAFTDTQYF. The CDR3 nucleotides read TGTGCCAGTAGCACACGCTCAGTGGCCTTCACAGATACGCAGTATTTT.

This chain connects TRBV4-2 to TRBJ2-1; no reliable D call. There are 15 residues in the CDR3. From germline, CDR1 is LGHNA and CDR2 YNFKEQ. Between the trimmed V and J ends, which lost 4 bases and 9 bases, there was a span of 19 bases. The CDR3 region is CASSPEVGVAGEQFF. The CDR3 bases are TGTGCCAGCAGCCCCGAGGTTGGGGTTGCTGGTGAGCAGTTCTTC.

The chain couples TRBV5-1 to TRBJ2-7; D possibly corresponds to TRBD2 (6 bases). CDR3 length: 15 residues. Germline lookup yields CDR1 SGHRS and CDR2 YFSETQ. The ends were cut back, 4 bases at V and 4 bases at J, with 18 bases in the middle. This CDR3 is CASSLYPGVGYEQYF. The CDR3 nucleotides are TGCGCCAGCAGCCTTTATCCGGGAGTTGGTTACGAGCAGTACTTC.